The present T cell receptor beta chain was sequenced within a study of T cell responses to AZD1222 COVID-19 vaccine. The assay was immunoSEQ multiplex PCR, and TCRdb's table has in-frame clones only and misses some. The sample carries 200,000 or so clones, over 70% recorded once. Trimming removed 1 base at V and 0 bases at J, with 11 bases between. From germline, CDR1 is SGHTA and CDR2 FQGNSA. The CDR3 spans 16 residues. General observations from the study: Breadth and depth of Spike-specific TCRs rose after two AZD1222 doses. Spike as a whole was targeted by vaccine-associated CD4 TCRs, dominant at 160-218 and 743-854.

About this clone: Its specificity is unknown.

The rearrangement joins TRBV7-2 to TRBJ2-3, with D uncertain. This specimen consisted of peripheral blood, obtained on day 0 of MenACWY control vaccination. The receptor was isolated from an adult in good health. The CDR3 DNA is TGTGCCAGCAGCTTAGGTGGGCCAACTAGCACAGATACGCAGTATTTT. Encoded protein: CASSLGGPTSTDTQYF.